These T cell receptor beta chains were read from a single sample in a study of T cell responses to AZD1222 COVID-19 vaccine. Repertoires were generated with immunoSEQ multiplex PCR, while TCRdb's copy carries only in-frame clones and drops some. Seen here are 150,000 or so clones, nearly 95% observed once, and the top ten hold under 2.5%. The sequenced sample was peripheral blood, obtained on day 0 of AZD1222 vaccination. The receptor set was obtained from an adult in good health. Both conserved end residues are part of each CDR3. D genes are given only for firm matches. Clone size is given for some rows only: seen once, a few or many times, or a class if the clone is expanded.

>TRBV19|TRBD1|NA|TRBJ1-3
CASSRQGPTSSGNTIYF
TGTGCCAGTAGTAGACAGGGGCCAACTTCCTCTGGAAACACCATATATTTT
>TRBV6-2/TRBV6-3|NA|NA|TRBJ1-5
CASSYDSNQPQHF
TGTGCCAGCAGTTACGATAGCAATCAGCCCCAGCATTTT
>TRBV7-2|NA|NA|TRBJ2-1
CASSLVGSEQFF
TGTGCCAGCAGCTTAGTCGGGTCTGAGCAGTTCTTC
>TRBV4-3|TRBD2|NA|TRBJ2-1
CASSQVGTSGRYNEQFF
TGCGCCAGCAGCCAAGTTGGGACTAGCGGGCGATACAATGAGCAGTTCTTC
>TRBV28|NA|NA|TRBJ1-2
CASRRPGTGGYTF
TGTGCCAGCAGGCGCCCGGGGACTGGGGGCTACACCTTC
>TRBV11-3|NA|NA|TRBJ2-6
CASSPGSSGANVLTF
TGTGCCAGCAGCCCCGGGAGCTCTGGGGCCAACGTCCTGACTTTC
>TRBV9|NA|NA|TRBJ1-5
CASSVQTDYSNQPQHF
TGTGCCAGCAGCGTGCAGACAGATTATAGCAATCAGCCCCAGCATTTT
>TRBV12-3/TRBV12-4|NA|once|TRBJ1-5
CASSKRVGEPQHF
TGTGCCAGCAGTAAAAGGGTGGGAGAGCCCCAGCATTTT
>TRBV3-1/TRBV3-2|NA|NA|TRBJ1-1
CASSRPGRGPEAFF
TGTGCCAGCAGCAGACCGGGACGTGGCCCGGAAGCTTTCTTT
>TRBV27|NA|NA|TRBJ1-2
CASSLGAEADYGYTF
TGTGCCAGCAGTCTAGGGGCAGAAGCGGACTATGGCTACACCTTC
>TRBV6-4|NA|NA|TRBJ2-1
CASSDRGLVNEQFF
TGTGCCAGCAGTGACAGGGGTTTGGTCAATGAGCAGTTCTTC
>TRBV6-6|NA|once|TRBJ1-5
CAAGGTYQPQHF
TGTGCCGCGGGCGGTACCTATCAGCCCCAGCATTTT
>TRBV9|NA|NA|TRBJ1-6
CASSAPKWGGSLYNSPLHF
TGTGCCAGCAGCGCCCCTAAATGGGGGGGGTCCCTCTATAATTCACCCCTCCACTTT
>TRBV29-1|TRBD1|NA|TRBJ2-3
CSAVTGGSTDTQYF
TGCAGCGCCGTGACAGGGGGCTCCACAGATACGCAGTATTTT
>TRBV10-2|TRBD1|NA|TRBJ1-5
CASSGGQGIGQPQHF
TGCGCCAGCAGTGGCGGACAGGGCATCGGGCAGCCCCAGCATTTT